Below are 6 T cell receptor beta chains sequenced from a single sample in a study of CD8+ T cells in alopecia areata. Investigators isolated RNA and reverse transcribed it into cDNA to act as the sequencing template. TCRdb's table, derived via immunoSEQ multiplex PCR, lists solely in-frame clones and lacks some. The sample contains under 350,000 clones, 58% of which appear only once. Specified treatment: oral pan-JAK inhibitor, 5-10 mg twice daily. The input for sequencing was CD4+ T cells sorted from blood, taken at week 24, from a patient treated with tofacitinib. The receptors stem from a human donor with alopecia areata.

This chain connects TRBV6-5 to TRBJ1-2; perhaps TRBD1 as D (6 bases). CDR3 size: 15 residues. V was shortened by 5 bases and J by 4 bases, with 17 bases between the two germline ends. The germline V gene encodes CDR1 MNHEY and CDR2 SVGAGI. The DNA of the CDR3 is TGTGCCAGCAGTACCGGGATTGGACAGCCCTATGGCTACACCTTC. This gives the protein CASSTGIGQPYGYTF.

This clone has more than one count but fewer than ten. The V gene is TRBV30, the J gene TRBJ2-5; D may be TRBD1 (5 bases). CDR1 GTSNPN and CDR2 SVGIG come from the germline V gene (reference sequence). V was cut by 0 bases and J by 5 bases, with 13 bases left in between. CDR3 size: 14 residues. CDR3 region: CAWSVPRKGETQYF. In nucleotides, the CDR3 is TGTGCCTGGAGTGTACCGCGGAAGGGGGAGACCCAGTACTTC. Based on the CDR3 plus reference TRBV30 and TRBJ2-5, the full variable domain is SQTIHQWPATLVQPVGSPLSLECTVEGTSNPNLYWYRQAAGRGLQLLFYSVGIGQISSEVPQNLSASRPQDRQFILSSKKLLLSDSGFYLCAWSVPRKGETQYFGPGTRLLVL.

This chain connects TRBV9 to TRBJ2-1, with D unresolved. This CDR3 has 14 amino acids. Germline-derived CDR1 and CDR2 are SGDLS and YYNGEE. V dropped 2 bases and J dropped 7 bases, with 13 bases sitting between them. For the CDR3, the DNA is TGTGCCAGCAGCGTCCAGGAAGGACGGAATGAGCAGTTCTTC. Residues: CASSVQEGRNEQFF.

The chain employs TRBV2 and TRBJ1-2; D unclear. The CDR3 sequence is 13 residues long. Trimming stripped 2 bases from V and 2 bases from J, with 6 bases between. CDR1 and CDR2 from the germline V gene are SNHLY and FYNNEI. CDR3 bases: TGTGCCAGCAGTGAACAGGCGAACTATGGCTACACCTTC. Amino acid sequence: CASSEQANYGYTF. Filled out from reference TRBV2 and TRBJ1-2, the complete variable domain reads EPEVTQTPSHQVTQMGQEVILRCVPISNHLYFYWYRQILGQKVEFLVSFYNNEISEKSEIFDDQFSVERPDGSNFTLKIRSTKLEDSAMYFCASSEQANYGYTFGSGTRLTVV.

Only a few counts were recorded for this clone. This chain connects TRBV5-1 to TRBJ2-1; D might be TRBD2 (6 bases). Germline CDR1 and CDR2: SGHRS and YFSETQ. V lost 2 bases, J lost 14 bases, and 11 bases lay in between. The CDR3 totals 11 residues. CDR3 sequence: CASSFRDSEFF. The CDR3 DNA follows: TGCGCCAGCAGCTTCCGGGACTCCGAGTTCTTC.

The chain combines TRBV11-2 with TRBJ2-7; tentative D call: TRBD2 (8 bases). CDR1 is SGHAT, CDR2 FQNNGV, per germline. The CDR3 has 17 residues. Deletions cut 3 bases from V and 2 bases from J, with 20 bases between. The CDR3 here is CASSFPGRGQSPYEQYF. The CDR3 bases are TGTGCCAGCAGCTTTCCCGGGAGGGGACAGTCTCCCTACGAGCAGTACTTC.